This entry describes one TCR beta chain. Assay used: immunoSEQ multiplex PCR; TCRdb lists only in-frame clones, some missing. Among roughly 130,000 clones listed, roughly 86% were seen once. The CDR3 length is 15 residues. Looked up from germline, CDR1 is SGHRS and CDR2 is YFSETQ. V dropped 4 bases and J dropped 2 bases, with 15 bases sitting between them. This sample is drawn from a study of blood T cell repertoires in COVID-19. Sequenced sample: PBMCs or T cells enriched from blood (not recorded which). The TCR originated in a woman between 45 and 60 years old with acute COVID-19. The chain carries TRBV5-1 and TRBJ1-1; D is perhaps TRBD1 (6 bases). In DNA form, the CDR3 reads TGCGCCAGCAGCCGCCAGGGGACGGCAAACACTGAAGCTTTCTTT. Protein: CASSRQGTANTEAFF.